The sequence of this T cell receptor beta chain was determined in a study of tumor and adjacent non-tumor tissue in lung cancer. This clonotype was seen a handful of times. The J segment lost 2 bases and the V segment lost 1 base, leaving 5 bases of the junction unmatched. The CDR3 extends over 17 amino acids. This sample's RNA came from whole unsorted tissue. The library came from three nested PCR rounds adapted from ARM-PCR protocols. TCRdb independently ran MiXCR on the multiplex PCR reads; one entry per CDR3 protein. The sample carries 95,000 to 150,000 distinct CDR3 sequences, 66% recorded once. The TCR comes from a man aged 25-45 years with non-small cell lung cancer. The rearrangement uses TRBV12-3 or TRBV12-4 and TRBJ2-2, with TRBD2 matching over 9 bases. The specimen sequenced was lung tumor tissue. The chain's CDR3 is CASSLGGGGANTGELFF. In DNA, the CDR3 is TGTGCCAGCAGTTTAGGTGGCGGGGGGGCCAACACCGGGGAGCTGTTTTTT.